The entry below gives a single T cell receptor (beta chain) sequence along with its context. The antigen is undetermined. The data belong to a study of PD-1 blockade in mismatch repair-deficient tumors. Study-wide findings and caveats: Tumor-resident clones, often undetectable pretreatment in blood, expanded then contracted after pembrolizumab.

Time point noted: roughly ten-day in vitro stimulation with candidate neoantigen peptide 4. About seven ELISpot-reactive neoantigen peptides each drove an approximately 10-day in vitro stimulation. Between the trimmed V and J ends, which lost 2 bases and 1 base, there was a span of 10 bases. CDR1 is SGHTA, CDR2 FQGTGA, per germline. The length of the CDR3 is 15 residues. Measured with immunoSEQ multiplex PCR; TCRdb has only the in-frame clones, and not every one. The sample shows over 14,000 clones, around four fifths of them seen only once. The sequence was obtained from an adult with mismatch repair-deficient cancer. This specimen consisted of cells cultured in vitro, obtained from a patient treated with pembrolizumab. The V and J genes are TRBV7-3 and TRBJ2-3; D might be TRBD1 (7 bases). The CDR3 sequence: CASSLGGTGTDTQYF. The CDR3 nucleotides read TGTGCCAGCAGCTTAGGAGGGACAGGCACAGATACGCAGTATTTT.